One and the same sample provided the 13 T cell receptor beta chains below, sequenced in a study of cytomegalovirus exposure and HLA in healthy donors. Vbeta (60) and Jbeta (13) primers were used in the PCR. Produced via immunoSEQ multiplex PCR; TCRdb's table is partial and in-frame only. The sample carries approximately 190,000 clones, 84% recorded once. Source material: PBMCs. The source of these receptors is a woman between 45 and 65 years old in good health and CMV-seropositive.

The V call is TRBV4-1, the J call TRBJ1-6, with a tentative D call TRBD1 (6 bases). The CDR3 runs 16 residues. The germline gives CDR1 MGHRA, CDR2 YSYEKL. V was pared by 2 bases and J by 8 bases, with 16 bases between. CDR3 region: CASSQFVGGADSPLHF. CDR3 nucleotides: TGCGCCAGCAGCCAATTTGTCGGGGGGGCCGATTCACCCCTCCACTTT.

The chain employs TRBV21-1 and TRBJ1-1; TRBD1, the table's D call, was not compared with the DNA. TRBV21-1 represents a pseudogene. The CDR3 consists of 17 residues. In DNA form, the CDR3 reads TGTGCCAGCAGCCCTCCCCGGGACAGGGAGGGGGTCACTGAAGCTTTCTTT. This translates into CASSPPRDREGVTEAFF.

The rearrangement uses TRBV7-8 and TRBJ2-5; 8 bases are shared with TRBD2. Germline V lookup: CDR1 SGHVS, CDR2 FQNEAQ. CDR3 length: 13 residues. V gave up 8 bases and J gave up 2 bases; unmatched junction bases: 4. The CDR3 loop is CASQTSAQETQYF. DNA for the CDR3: TGTGCCAGCCAGACTAGCGCTCAAGAGACCCAGTACTTC.

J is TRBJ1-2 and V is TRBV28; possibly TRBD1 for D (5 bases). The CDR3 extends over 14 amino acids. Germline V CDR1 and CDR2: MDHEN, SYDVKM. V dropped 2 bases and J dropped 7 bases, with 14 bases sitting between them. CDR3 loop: CASSLDSGLGGYTF. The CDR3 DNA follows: TGTGCCAGCAGTTTAGATTCAGGGTTGGGTGGCTACACCTTC.

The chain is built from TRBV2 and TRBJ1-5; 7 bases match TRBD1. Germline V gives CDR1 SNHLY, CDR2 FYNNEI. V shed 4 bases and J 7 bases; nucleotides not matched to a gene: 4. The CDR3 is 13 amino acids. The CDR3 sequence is CASSGQGWQPQHF. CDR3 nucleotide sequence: TGTGCCAGCAGTGGACAGGGTTGGCAGCCCCAGCATTTT.

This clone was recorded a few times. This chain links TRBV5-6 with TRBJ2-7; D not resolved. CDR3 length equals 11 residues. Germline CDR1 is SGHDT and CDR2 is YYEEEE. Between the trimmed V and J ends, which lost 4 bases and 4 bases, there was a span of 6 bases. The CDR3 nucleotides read TGTGCCAGCAGCACTCTATACGAGCAGTACTTC. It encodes CASSTLYEQYF.

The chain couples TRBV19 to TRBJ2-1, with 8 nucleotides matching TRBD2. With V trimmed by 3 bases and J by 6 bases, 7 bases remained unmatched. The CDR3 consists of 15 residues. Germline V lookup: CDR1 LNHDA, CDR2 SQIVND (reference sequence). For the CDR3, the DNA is TGTGCCAGTAGTATGGGGACTAGGGGCTTCAATGAGCAGTTCTTC. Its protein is CASSMGTRGFNEQFF.

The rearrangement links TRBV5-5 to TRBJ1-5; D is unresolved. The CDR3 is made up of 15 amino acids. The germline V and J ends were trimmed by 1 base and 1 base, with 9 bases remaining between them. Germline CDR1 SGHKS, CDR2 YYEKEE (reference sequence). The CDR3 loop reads CASSLWLASNQPQHF. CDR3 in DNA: TGTGCCAGCAGCTTGTGGTTAGCGAGCAATCAGCCCCAGCATTTT.

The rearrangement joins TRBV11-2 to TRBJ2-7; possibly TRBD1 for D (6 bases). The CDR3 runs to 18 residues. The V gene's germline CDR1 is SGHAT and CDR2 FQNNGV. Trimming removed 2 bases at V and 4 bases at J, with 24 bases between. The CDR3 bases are TGTGCCAGCAGCTTATTACTCCGTATCGCAGGGGTCTATTACGAGCAGTACTTC. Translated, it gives CASSLLLRIAGVYYEQYF.

The CDR3 region has the DNA TGTGCCAGCAGCTGGGAGCCTAACTCTGGAAACACCATATATTTT. Translation: CASSWEPNSGNTIYF. The chain has TRBV9 and TRBJ1-3; D unclear. From germline, CDR1 is SGDLS and CDR2 YYNGEE. With 4 bases removed from V and 0 bases from J, the gap between germline ends came to 11 bases. CDR3 length: 15 residues. Filled out from reference TRBV9 and TRBJ1-3, the complete variable domain reads DSGVTQTPKHLITATGQRVTLRCSPRSGDLSVYWYQQSLDQGLQFLIQYYNGEERAKGNILERFSAQQFPDLHSELNLSSLELGDSALYFCASSWEPNSGNTIYFGEGSWLTVV.

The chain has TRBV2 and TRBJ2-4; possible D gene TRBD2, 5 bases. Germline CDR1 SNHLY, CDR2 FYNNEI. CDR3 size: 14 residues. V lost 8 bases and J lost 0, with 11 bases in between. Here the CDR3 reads CASEAGIAKNIQYF. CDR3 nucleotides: TGTGCCAGCGAGGCGGGTATAGCCAAAAACATTCAGTACTTC.

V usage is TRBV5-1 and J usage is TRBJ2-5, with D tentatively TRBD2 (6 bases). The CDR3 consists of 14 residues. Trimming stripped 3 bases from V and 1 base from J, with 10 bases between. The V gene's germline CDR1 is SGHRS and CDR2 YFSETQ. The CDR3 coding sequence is TGCGCCAGCAGCTGGTCCGGGAGCCAAGAGACCCAGTACTTC. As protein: CASSWSGSQETQYF.

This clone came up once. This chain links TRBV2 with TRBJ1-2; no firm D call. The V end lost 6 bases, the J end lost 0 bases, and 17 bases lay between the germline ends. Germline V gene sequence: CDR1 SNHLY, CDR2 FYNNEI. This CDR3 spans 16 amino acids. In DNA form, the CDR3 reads TGTGCCAGCAGCCCGACTCTCCAGACGTCTAACTATGGCTACACCTTC. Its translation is CASSPTLQTSNYGYTF.